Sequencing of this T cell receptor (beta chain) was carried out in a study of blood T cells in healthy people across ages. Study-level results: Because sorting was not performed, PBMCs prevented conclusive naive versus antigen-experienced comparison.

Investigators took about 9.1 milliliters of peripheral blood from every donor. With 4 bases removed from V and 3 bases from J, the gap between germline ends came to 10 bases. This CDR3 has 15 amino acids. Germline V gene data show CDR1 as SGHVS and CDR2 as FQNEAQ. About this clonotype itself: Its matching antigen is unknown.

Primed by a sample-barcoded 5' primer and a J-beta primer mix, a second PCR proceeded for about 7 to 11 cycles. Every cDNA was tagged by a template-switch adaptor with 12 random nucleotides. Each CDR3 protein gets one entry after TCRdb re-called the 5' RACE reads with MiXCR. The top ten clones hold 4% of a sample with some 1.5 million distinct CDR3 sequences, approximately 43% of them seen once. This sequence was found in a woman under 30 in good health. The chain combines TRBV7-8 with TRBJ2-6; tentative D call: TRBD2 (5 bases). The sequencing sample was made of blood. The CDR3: CASSSIAFGANVLTF. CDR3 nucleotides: TGTGCCAGCAGCTCCATAGCGTTTGGGGCCAACGTCCTGACTTTC.